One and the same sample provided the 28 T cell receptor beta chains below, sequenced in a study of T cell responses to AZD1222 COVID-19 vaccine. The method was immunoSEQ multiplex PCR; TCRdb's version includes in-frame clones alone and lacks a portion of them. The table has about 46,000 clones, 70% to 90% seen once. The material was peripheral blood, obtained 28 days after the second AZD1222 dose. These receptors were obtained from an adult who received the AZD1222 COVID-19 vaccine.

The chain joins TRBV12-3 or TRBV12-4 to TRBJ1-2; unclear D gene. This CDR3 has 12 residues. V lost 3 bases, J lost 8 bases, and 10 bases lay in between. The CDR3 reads CASSFSTGGYTF. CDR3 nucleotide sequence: TGTGCCAGCAGTTTCAGTACGGGGGGCTACACCTTC.

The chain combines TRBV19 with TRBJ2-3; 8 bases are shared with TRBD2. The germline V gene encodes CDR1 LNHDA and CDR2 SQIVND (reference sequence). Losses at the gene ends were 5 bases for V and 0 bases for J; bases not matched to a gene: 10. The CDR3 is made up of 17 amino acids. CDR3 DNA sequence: TGTGCCAGTAGTCATTCGACTAGCGCCTATAGCACAGATACGCAGTATTTT. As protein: CASSHSTSAYSTDTQYF. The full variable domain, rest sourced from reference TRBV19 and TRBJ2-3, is DGGITQSPKYLFRKEGQNVTLSCEQNLNHDAMYWYRQDPGQGLRLIYYSQIVNDFQKGDIAEGYSVSREKKESFPLTVTSAQKNPTAFYLCASSHSTSAYSTDTQYFGPGTRLTVL.

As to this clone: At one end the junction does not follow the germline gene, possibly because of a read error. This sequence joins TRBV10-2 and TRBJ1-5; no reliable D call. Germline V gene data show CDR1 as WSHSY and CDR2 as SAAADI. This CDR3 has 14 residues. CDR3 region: CASNPAASSQPQHF. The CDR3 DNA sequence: TGCGCCAGCAACCCCGCCGCTAGCAGTCAGCCCCAGCATTTT.

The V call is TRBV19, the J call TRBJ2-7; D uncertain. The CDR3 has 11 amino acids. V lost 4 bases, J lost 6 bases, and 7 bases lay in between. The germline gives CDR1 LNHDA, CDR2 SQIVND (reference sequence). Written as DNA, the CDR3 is TGTGCCAGTAGTACCTCGGGCGAGCAGTACTTC. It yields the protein CASSTSGEQYF.

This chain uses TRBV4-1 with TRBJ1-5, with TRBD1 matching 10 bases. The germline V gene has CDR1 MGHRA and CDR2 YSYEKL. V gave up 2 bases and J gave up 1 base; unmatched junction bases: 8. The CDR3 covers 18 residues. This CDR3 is CASSQTDRGANSNQPQHF. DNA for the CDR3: TGCGCCAGCAGCCAAACGGACAGGGGGGCGAACAGCAATCAGCCCCAGCATTTT.

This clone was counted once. The CDR3 DNA follows: TGTGCCAGCAGTTACGGCGGGAGTCCCTACAATGAGCAGTTCTTC. Translation: CASSYGGSPYNEQFF. The V gene is TRBV6-2 or TRBV6-3, the J gene TRBJ2-1; TRBD2 aligns across 7 bases. Germline CDR1 is MNHEY and CDR2 is SVGEGT. J was trimmed by 2 bases and V by 2 bases; bases with no gene match: 3. The CDR3 sequence is 15 residues long.

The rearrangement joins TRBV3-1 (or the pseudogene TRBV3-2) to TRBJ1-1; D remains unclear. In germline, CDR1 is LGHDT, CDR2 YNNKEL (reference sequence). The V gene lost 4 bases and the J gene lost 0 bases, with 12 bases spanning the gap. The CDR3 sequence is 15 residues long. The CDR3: CASSPPRGLNTEAFF. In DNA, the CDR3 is TGTGCCAGCAGCCCCCCGCGGGGTTTGAACACTGAAGCTTTCTTT.

The CDR3 here is CATSNGVGIRNTIYF. In DNA form, the CDR3 reads TGTGCCACCAGCAATGGCGTAGGGATTAGAAACACCATATATTTT. The V gene is TRBV15, the J gene TRBJ1-3; the D is unclear. V was cut by 4 bases and J by 5 bases, with 15 bases left in between. Germline assignment: CDR1 LNHNV and CDR2 YYDKDF (reference sequence). This CDR3 region has 15 residues.

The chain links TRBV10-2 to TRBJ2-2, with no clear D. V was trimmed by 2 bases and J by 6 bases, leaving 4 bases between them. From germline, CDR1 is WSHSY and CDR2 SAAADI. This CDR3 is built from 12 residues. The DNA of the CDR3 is TGCGCCAGCAGTGAGGCCGCCGGGGAGCTGTTTTTT. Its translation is CASSEAAGELFF.

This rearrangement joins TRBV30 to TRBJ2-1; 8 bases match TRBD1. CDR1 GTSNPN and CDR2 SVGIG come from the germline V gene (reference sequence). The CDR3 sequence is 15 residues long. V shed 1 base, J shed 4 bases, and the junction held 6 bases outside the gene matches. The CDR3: CAWSGYRGDYNEQFF. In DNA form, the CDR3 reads TGTGCCTGGAGTGGATACAGGGGGGATTACAATGAGCAGTTCTTC.

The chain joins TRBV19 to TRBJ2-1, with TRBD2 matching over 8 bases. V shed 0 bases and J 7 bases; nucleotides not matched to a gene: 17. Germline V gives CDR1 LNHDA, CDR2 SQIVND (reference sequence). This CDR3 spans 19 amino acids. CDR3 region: CASSIDSFLPSGGRNEQFF. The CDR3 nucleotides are TGTGCCAGTAGTATAGATAGTTTTCTCCCGTCGGGCGGGAGGAATGAGCAGTTCTTC.

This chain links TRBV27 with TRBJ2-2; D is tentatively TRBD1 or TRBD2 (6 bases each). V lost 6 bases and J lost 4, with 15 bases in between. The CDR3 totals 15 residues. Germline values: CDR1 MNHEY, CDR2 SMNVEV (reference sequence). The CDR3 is CASRGAGSGTGELFF. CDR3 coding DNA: TGTGCCAGCAGGGGGGCGGGATCGGGCACCGGGGAGCTGTTTTTT.

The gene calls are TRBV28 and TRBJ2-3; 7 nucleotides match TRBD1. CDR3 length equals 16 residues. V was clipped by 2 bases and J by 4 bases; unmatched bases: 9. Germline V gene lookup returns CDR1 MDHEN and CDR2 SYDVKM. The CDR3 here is CASSLARGIGPDTQYF. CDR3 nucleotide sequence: TGTGCCAGCAGTTTAGCCAGGGGGATTGGTCCAGATACGCAGTATTTT.

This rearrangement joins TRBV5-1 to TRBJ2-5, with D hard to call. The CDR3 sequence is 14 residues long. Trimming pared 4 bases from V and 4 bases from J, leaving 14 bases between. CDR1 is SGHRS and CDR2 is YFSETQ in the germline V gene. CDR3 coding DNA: TGCGCCAGCAGCCCCTCGGAAAGCGCAGAGACCCAGTACTTC. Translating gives CASSPSESAETQYF.

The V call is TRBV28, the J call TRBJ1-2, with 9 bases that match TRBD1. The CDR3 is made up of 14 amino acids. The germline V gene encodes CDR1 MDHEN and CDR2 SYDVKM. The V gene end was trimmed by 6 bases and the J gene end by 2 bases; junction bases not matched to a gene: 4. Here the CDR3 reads CASRPTGGNYGYTF. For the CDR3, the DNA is TGTGCCAGCAGGCCGACAGGGGGGAACTATGGCTACACCTTC.

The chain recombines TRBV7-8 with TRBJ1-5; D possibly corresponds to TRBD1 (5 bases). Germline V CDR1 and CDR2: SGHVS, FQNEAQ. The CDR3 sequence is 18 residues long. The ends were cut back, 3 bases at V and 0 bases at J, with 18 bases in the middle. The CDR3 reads CASSLGRRAQVSNQPQHF. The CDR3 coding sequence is TGTGCCAGCAGCTTGGGTCGTAGGGCACAGGTTAGCAATCAGCCCCAGCATTTT.

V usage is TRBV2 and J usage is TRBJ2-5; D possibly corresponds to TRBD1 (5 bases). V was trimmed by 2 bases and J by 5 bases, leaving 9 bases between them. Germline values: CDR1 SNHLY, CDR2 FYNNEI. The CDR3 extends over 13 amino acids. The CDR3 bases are TGTGCCAGCAGTGAACGGTACAGGGAGACCCAGTACTTC. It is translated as CASSERYRETQYF.

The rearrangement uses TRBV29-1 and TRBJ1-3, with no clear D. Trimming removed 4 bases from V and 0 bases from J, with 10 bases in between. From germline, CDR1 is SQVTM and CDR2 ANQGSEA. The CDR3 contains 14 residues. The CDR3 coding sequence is TGCAGCGTTGCCTCCTCGAGCTCTGGAAACACCATATATTTT. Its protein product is CSVASSSSGNTIYF.

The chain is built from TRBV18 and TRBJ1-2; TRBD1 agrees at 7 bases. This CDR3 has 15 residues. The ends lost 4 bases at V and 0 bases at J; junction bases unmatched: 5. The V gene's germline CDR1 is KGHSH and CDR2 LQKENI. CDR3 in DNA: TGTGCCAGCTCACGGGGACAGACTTCTAACTATGGCTACACCTTC. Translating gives CASSRGQTSNYGYTF.

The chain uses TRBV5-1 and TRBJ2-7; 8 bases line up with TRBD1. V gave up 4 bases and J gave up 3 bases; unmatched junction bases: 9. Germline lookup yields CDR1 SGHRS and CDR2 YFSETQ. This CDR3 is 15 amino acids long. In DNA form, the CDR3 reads TGCGCCAGCAGCCCCTCCGGGACAGGCCTCTACGAGCAGTACTTC. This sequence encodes CASSPSGTGLYEQYF.

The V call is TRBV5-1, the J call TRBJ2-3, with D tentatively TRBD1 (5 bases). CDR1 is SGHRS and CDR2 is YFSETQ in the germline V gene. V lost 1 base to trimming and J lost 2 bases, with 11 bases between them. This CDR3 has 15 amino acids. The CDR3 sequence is CASSLQQGDTDTQYF. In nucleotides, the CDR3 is TGCGCCAGCAGCTTGCAACAAGGGGACACAGATACGCAGTATTTT. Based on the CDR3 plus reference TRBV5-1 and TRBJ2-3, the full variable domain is KAGVTQTPRYLIKTRGQQVTLSCSPISGHRSVSWYQQTPGQGLQFLFEYFSETQRNKGNFPGRFSGRQFSNSRSEMNVSTLELGDSALYLCASSLQQGDTDTQYFGPGTRLTVL.

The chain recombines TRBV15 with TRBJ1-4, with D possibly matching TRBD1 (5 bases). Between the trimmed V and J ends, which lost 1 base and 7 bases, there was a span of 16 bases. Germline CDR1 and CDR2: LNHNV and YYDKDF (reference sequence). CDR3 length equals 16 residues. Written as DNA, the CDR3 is TGTGCCACCAGCAGAGTATATGGGGGAGTCGGTGAAAAACTGTTTTTT. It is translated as CATSRVYGGVGEKLFF.

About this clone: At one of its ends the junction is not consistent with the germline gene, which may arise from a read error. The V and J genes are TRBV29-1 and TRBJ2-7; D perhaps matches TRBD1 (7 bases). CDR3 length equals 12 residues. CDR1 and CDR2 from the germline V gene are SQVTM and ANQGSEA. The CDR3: CSVGDSGQFQHF. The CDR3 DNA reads TGCAGCGTTGGGGACAGCGGGCAATTTCAGCACTTC.

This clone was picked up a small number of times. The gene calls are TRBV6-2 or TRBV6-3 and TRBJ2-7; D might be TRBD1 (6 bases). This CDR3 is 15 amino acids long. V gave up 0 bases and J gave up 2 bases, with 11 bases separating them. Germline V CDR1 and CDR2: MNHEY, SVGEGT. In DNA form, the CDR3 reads TGTGCCAGCAGTTACTCCTGGGACACCGCCTACGAGCAGTACTTC. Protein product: CASSYSWDTAYEQYF.

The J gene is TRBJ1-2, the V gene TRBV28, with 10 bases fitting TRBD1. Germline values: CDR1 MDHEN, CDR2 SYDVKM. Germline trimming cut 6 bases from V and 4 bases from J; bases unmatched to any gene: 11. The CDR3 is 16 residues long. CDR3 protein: CASSSTRTGGSYGYTF. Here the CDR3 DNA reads TGTGCCAGCAGCTCGACCAGGACAGGGGGTAGCTATGGCTACACCTTC.

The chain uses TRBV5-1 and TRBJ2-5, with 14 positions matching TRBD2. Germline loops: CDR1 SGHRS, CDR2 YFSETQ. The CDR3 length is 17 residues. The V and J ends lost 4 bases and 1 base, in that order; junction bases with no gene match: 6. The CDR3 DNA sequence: TGCGCCAGCAGCGGGGGACTAGCGGGAGTGGGCCAAGAGACCCAGTACTTC. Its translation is CASSGGLAGVGQETQYF.

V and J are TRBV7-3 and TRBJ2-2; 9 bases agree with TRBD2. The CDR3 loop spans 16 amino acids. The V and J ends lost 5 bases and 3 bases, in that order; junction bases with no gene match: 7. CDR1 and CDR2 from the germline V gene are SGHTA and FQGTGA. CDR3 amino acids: CASSLTSGVYTGELFF. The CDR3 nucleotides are TGTGCCAGCAGCCTGACTAGCGGAGTATACACCGGGGAGCTGTTTTTT.

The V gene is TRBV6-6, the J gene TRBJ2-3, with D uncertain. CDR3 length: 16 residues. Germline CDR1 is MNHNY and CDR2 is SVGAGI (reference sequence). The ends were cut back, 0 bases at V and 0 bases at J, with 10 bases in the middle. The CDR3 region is CASSYSGETSTDTQYF. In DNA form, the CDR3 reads TGTGCCAGCAGTTACTCTGGGGAAACTAGCACAGATACGCAGTATTTT.